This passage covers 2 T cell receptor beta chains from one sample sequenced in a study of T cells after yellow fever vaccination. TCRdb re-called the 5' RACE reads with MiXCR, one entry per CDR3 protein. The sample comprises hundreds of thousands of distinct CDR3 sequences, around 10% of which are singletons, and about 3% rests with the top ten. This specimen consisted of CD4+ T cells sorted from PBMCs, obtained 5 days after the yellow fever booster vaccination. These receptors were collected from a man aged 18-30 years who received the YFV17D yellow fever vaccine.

The CDR3 region has the DNA TGTGCCAGCAGTAGTACACGGAAGGGGGCTGAGCAGTTCTTC. Translation gives CASSSTRKGAEQFF. The chain employs TRBV12-3 or TRBV12-4 and TRBJ2-1, with 7 positions matching TRBD1. With 5 bases clipped from V and 9 bases from J, the junction kept 10 bases outside the gene matches. CDR3 length: 14 residues.

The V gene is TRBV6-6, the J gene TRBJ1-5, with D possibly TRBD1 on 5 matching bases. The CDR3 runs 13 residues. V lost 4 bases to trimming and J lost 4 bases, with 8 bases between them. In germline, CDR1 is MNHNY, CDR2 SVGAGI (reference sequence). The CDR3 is CASSSGPNQPQHF. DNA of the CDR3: TGTGCCAGCAGTTCAGGGCCGAATCAGCCCCAGCATTTT.